The clone carrying this T cell receptor beta chain has more than one count but fewer than ten. Its antigen is unidentified. V lost 4 bases, J lost 7 bases, and 9 bases stayed unmatched. CDR3 length: 15 amino acids. Germline V gives CDR1 SGDLS, CDR2 YYNGEE. MiXCR, applied by TCRdb to the 5' RACE reads, yields one record per CDR3 protein. The sample comprises roughly 770,000 distinct CDR3 sequences, 18% of which are singletons, and around 13% rests with the top ten. This sample stems from a study of identical twins. Study findings and constraints: For cord blood, abundant beta clonotypes had fewer insertions, unlike memory repertoires, which showed none.

These data also formed part of another study, on T cells expressing NK-cell markers.

The sequenced sample consisted of PBMCs. The sequence was collected from a woman under 30 in good health. The rearrangement joins TRBV9 to TRBJ2-4; 9 bases match TRBD2. In DNA, the CDR3 is TGTGCCAGCAGCCCGCCCGGGCGGGAGGGTAACATTCAGTACTTC. Residues: CASSPPGREGNIQYF.